Presented here are 9 T cell receptor delta chains from one specimen sequenced in a study of γδ T cells in repeated Plasmodium falciparum infection. Bulk repertoires came from Vgamma9/Vdelta2+ or Vdelta2-negative gammadelta T cells flow-sorted from PBMC. TCRdb reanalysed the multiplex PCR reads via CATT. Of 93,000 or so delta-chain clones listed, roughly 0.98% were seen once; the top ten hold 7.5% to 10%. The sample consisted of gamma-delta T cells from blood. The receptors were sampled from a pool of human donors (malaria-infected and uninfected, not separated).

This clone has only a few counts. Since a far larger clone is one base different, this is likely a read error. This CDR3 is also generated by other DNA sequences in the sample. The V gene is TRDV1, the J gene TRDJ1, with a weak D call TRDD3 (5 bases). The J gene, left out of TCRdb, was set here by checking the DNA against germline. Trimming took off 5 bases at V and 0 bases at J, with 25 bases between the two ends. The germline V gene encodes CDR1 TSWWSYY and CDR2 QGS. This CDR3 is built from 19 residues. The CDR3 DNA sequence: TGTGCTCTTGGGAGACGTTCCAAGCAGGTGGGGACTTACACCGATAAACTCATCTTT. It specifies CALGRRSKQVGTYTDKLIF.

This clone appeared many times. The junction does not match germline at one end; this may be a read error. The chain has TRDV1 and TRDJ1, with TRDD3 matching 12 bases. From germline, CDR1 is TSWWSYY and CDR2 QGS. The CDR3 length is 19 residues. DNA for the CDR3: TGTGCTCTTGGGGGATTCCAACGATGGTTACTGGGGGATACCGACAAACTCATCTTT. This encodes CALGGFQRWLLGDTDKLIF.

There are a few counts of this clone. TCRdb has a much larger clone's protein, which differs at residue 15 from the translation of this DNA, likely because of a read error; what is shown is the protein translated from the DNA. The chain uses TRDV1 and TRDJ1; possibly TRDD2 or TRDD3 for D (5 bases each). No J gene was available from TCRdb, and it was assigned here by a germline match of the DNA. Germline-derived CDR1 and CDR2 are TSWWSYY and QGS. The CDR3 has 24 amino acids. Between the trimmed V and J ends, which lost 1 base and 2 bases, there was a span of 38 bases. CDR3 sequence reads: CALGERSFSRSWAGTSLKTDKLIF. CDR3 nucleotide sequence: TGTGCTCTTGGGGAACGGTCCTTCTCAAGATCCTGGGCTGGGACCTCACTAAAAACCGATAAACTCATCTTT.

Remarks on this clone: The translation of this DNA and the TCRdb protein of a much larger clone differ at residue 11, probably owing to a read error; the protein shown here is translated from the DNA. J is TRDJ1 and V is TRDV2; TRDD3 matches 8 bases. Assignment of the J gene here rests on matching the DNA to germline, because TCRdb gives none. Germline CDR1 and CDR2: GEAIGNYY and EKD. After removal of 2 bases from V and 7 bases from J, the junction contained 11 bases not matched to a gene. The CDR3 spans 15 residues. DNA for the CDR3: TGTGCCTGTGACAGGGTGGGGGATTTATCCGGTAAACTCATCTTT. It encodes CACDRVGDLSGKLIF.

This clone was counted at least ten times. TCRdb's listed protein matches a much larger clone and diverges from this DNA's translation at residue 14, likely through a read error; the protein shown comes from the DNA. V is TRDV2 and J is TRDJ1; 13 bases agree with TRDD3. Trimming at V came to 1 base and at J to 3 bases, leaving 13 bases not matched to a gene. The CDR3 loop spans 19 amino acids. Germline V gene sequence: CDR1 GEAIGNYY, CDR2 EKD. CDR3 sequence: CACDTVLLGDTLYADKLIF. The CDR3 DNA follows: TGTGCCTGTGACACGGTACTACTGGGGGATACGCTGTACGCCGATAAACTCATCTTT.

This clone has more than one count but fewer than ten. For this DNA, TCRdb reports the protein of a much larger clone, which diverges at residue 21, most likely from a read error; the protein presented here is translated directly from the DNA. This sequence joins TRDV1 and TRDJ1; 11 nucleotides align to TRDD3. Here the J gene came from matching the DNA to germline, since TCRdb omits it. CDR1 and CDR2 (germline): TSWWSYY, QGS. The CDR3 totals 25 residues. The CDR3 sequence is CALGEIYIPSYIFFWGILVTNKLIF. The CDR3, as DNA: TGTGCTCTTGGGGAAATCTACATCCCTTCCTATATTTTCTTCTGGGGGATACTTGTCACCAATAAACTCATCTTT.

About this clone itself: This DNA's translation and the protein TCRdb lists, from a much larger clone, do not match at residue 7, likely due to a read error; the protein shown is translated from the DNA. The chain employs TRDV1 and TRDJ1, with D possibly TRDD3 on 6 matching bases. TCRdb records no J gene; here it was assigned by comparing the DNA to germline. Germline assignment: CDR1 TSWWSYY and CDR2 QGS. The CDR3 is 18 residues long. Trimming pared 2 bases from V and 3 bases from J, leaving 22 bases between. The CDR3 coding sequence is TGTGCTCTTGGGGAAACGAACCCTTCGCTGGGGCCCCCCGATAAACTCATCTTT. Translating it yields CALGETNPSLGPPDKLIF.

The table lists this clone with a few counts. A far larger clone is off by one base, so a read error is likely. Other DNA sequences within the sample encode an identical CDR3. The V and J genes are TRDV1 and TRDJ1; TRDD3 aligns across 8 bases. After removal of 0 bases from V and 2 bases from J, the junction contained 26 bases not matched to a gene. The germline V gene has CDR1 TSWWSYY and CDR2 QGS. The CDR3 spans 23 residues. CDR3 region: CALGELSLGLPHYWGSRTDKLIF. The CDR3 DNA is TGTGCTCTTGGGGAACTATCTTTAGGCCTTCCCCATTACTGGGGGTCTAGGACCGATAAACTCATCTTT.

Of note for this clone: A far more abundant clone sits one base away, making this likely a read error. The sample carries other DNA sequences with the same CDR3. The chain joins TRDV2 to TRDJ1; 12 bases align to TRDD3. The J gene, missing from TCRdb, was assigned here through DNA to germline matching. The ends lost 1 base at V and 1 base at J; junction bases unmatched: 12. Germline lookup yields CDR1 GEAIGNYY and CDR2 EKD. This CDR3 region has 19 residues. CDR3: CACDTLPPGGYGSTDKLIF. The CDR3 DNA reads TGTGCCTGTGACACACTGCCTCCTGGGGGATACGGAAGCACCGATAAACTCATCTTT.